This T cell receptor (beta chain) stems from a study of radiation and T cells in renal cell carcinoma. The overall study: Nephrectomy followed 15 Gy stereotactic body radiation by 4 weeks.

As for time point: blood 2 weeks post-SBRT. Documented treatment: 15 Gy SBRT to primary tumor, nephrectomy 4 weeks later. Radiation-treated patients gave blood at baseline, week 2 and week 4. Profiling relied on immunoSEQ multiplex PCR, and the TCRdb table lists in-frame clones only, not all of them. Of 60,000 to 80,000 clones listed, around 76% are singletons. General observations from the study: Top tumor clonotypes rose in blood 2 weeks post-radiation, then contracted.

Germline loops: CDR1 MGHRA, CDR2 YSYEKL. The CDR3 covers 15 residues. Regarding this clone: Its antigen is as yet unknown. The germline gene is not matched at one end of the junction; a read error may be the cause.

The receptor's source is a man between 60 and 75 years old with renal cell carcinoma. The gene calls are TRBV4-1 and TRBJ2-3; 7 bases line up with TRBD1. Sequences were derived from blood, sampled from a patient whose treatment included radiotherapy and nephrectomy. The CDR3 loop is CASSQPGTDTNTQYF. The DNA of the CDR3 is TGCGCCAGCAGCCAGCCCGGGACAGACACAAATACGCAGTATTTT.